These T cell receptor beta chains were read from a single sample in a study of shared clonotypes between healthy human individuals. This table comes from immunoSEQ multiplex PCR, and its TCRdb copy is limited to in-frame clones, with some not included. The repertoire holds fewer than 1 million clones, roughly 96% seen once, with less than 0.25% in the top ten. The sequencing input was naive CD8+ T cells sorted from blood. These receptors originate from a man aged 25-45 years in good health. CDR3s include the opening cysteine and the closing phenylalanine or tryptophan. D genes are given only for firm matches. A clone size is listed for some rows: how often the clone was seen (once, few, many), or a class if it is expanded.

j_gene: TRBJ1-1
d_gene: TRBD1
abundance: .
v_gene: TRBV12-5
CDR3aa: CASGTGQMNTEAFF
CDR3nt: TGTGCTAGTGGAACGGGACAGATGAACACTGAAGCTTTCTTT

j_gene: TRBJ2-5
d_gene: .
abundance: .
v_gene: TRBV11-2
CDR3aa: CASSFDSSARQETQYF
CDR3nt: TGTGCCAGCAGCTTCGATTCTAGCGCCCGACAAGAGACCCAGTACTTC

j_gene: TRBJ2-7
d_gene: .
abundance: .
v_gene: TRBV9
CDR3aa: CASSSYVGDEQYF
CDR3nt: TGTGCCAGCAGCTCGTATGTAGGCGACGAGCAGTACTTC

j_gene: TRBJ1-5
d_gene: .
abundance: .
v_gene: TRBV28
CDR3aa: CASSRQLGANQPQHF
CDR3nt: TGTGCCAGCAGTCGACAACTGGGGGCCAATCAGCCCCAGCATTTT

j_gene: TRBJ1-2
d_gene: TRBD1
abundance: .
v_gene: TRBV7-2
CDR3aa: CASSLGGTGRADTF
CDR3nt: TGTGCCAGCAGCTTAGGTGGGACAGGGCGCGCAGATACCTTC

j_gene: TRBJ1-4
d_gene: TRBD1
abundance: .
v_gene: TRBV13
CDR3aa: CASSSGRDRRKEKLFF
CDR3nt: TGTGCCAGCAGCAGCGGGAGGGACAGACGAAAAGAAAAACTGTTTTTT

j_gene: TRBJ1-5
d_gene: .
abundance: .
v_gene: TRBV6-6
CDR3aa: CASSPRAGFNQPQHF
CDR3nt: TGTGCCAGCAGTCCCAGAGCAGGGTTCAATCAGCCCCAGCATTTT

j_gene: TRBJ2-1
d_gene: .
abundance: .
v_gene: TRBV29-1
CDR3aa: CSVEVNGEQFF
CDR3nt: TGCAGCGTTGAAGTCAACGGTGAGCAGTTCTTC

j_gene: TRBJ2-2
d_gene: .
abundance: .
v_gene: TRBV9
CDR3aa: CASTPESDFGELFF
CDR3nt: TGTGCCAGCACCCCAGAAAGTGATTTCGGGGAGCTGTTTTTT

j_gene: TRBJ2-5
d_gene: TRBD2
abundance: once
v_gene: TRBV19
CDR3aa: CASSTTRSGGDETQYF
CDR3nt: TGTGCCAGTAGCACCACCCGGTCGGGGGGTGATGAGACCCAGTACTTC

j_gene: TRBJ2-7
d_gene: .
abundance: .
v_gene: TRBV9
CDR3aa: CASSPGLEYEQYF
CDR3nt: TGTGCCAGCAGCCCGGGACTGGAGTACGAGCAGTACTTC

j_gene: TRBJ1-1
d_gene: TRBD1
abundance: .
v_gene: TRBV2
CDR3aa: CASSVNRGLANTEAFF
CDR3nt: TGTGCCAGCAGTGTCAACAGGGGGCTCGCCAACACTGAAGCTTTCTTT

j_gene: TRBJ2-3
d_gene: TRBD2
abundance: .
v_gene: TRBV25-1
CDR3aa: CASSGGLRGTDTQYF
CDR3nt: TGTGCCAGCAGTGGGGGACTACGTGGTACAGATACGCAGTATTTT

j_gene: TRBJ2-1
d_gene: TRBD2
abundance: .
v_gene: TRBV29-1
CDR3aa: CSVGGLADSYNEQFF
CDR3nt: TGCAGCGTAGGGGGACTAGCGGATTCCTACAATGAGCAGTTCTTC

j_gene: TRBJ2-7
d_gene: .
abundance: .
v_gene: TRBV10-3
CDR3aa: CAISADRPYEQYF
CDR3nt: TGTGCCATCAGTGCGGACAGACCCTACGAGCAGTACTTC

j_gene: TRBJ2-7
d_gene: .
abundance: .
v_gene: TRBV7-9
CDR3aa: CASSLVPSEYEQYF
CDR3nt: TGTGCCAGCAGCTTAGTCCCCTCAGAGTACGAGCAGTACTTC

j_gene: TRBJ1-2
d_gene: .
abundance: .
v_gene: TRBV7-9
CDR3aa: CASSSIPEFFNYGYTF
CDR3nt: TGTGCCAGCAGCTCCATCCCGGAGTTTTTTAACTATGGCTACACCTTC

j_gene: TRBJ1-1
d_gene: .
abundance: .
v_gene: TRBV4-1
CDR3aa: CASSQEGRGAVMNTEAFF
CDR3nt: TGCGCCAGCAGCCAAGAGGGCCGAGGGGCGGTCATGAACACTGAAGCTTTCTTT

j_gene: TRBJ1-3
d_gene: TRBD1
abundance: .
v_gene: TRBV9
CDR3aa: CASSVSNLQGALRNTIYF
CDR3nt: TGTGCCAGCAGCGTATCCAATTTACAGGGGGCGTTGAGAAACACCATATATTTT

j_gene: TRBJ2-6
d_gene: .
abundance: .
v_gene: TRBV11-1
CDR3aa: CASSLRRGTGANVLTF
CDR3nt: TGTGCCAGCAGCTTACGGCGGGGTACAGGGGCCAACGTCCTGACTTTC

j_gene: TRBJ2-1
d_gene: TRBD2
abundance: .
v_gene: TRBV29-1
CDR3aa: CSVGPALAGLDEQFF
CDR3nt: TGCAGCGTTGGACCCGCACTAGCGGGGTTGGATGAGCAGTTCTTC

j_gene: TRBJ1-1
d_gene: .
abundance: .
v_gene: TRBV27
CDR3aa: CASSLLGANTEAFF
CDR3nt: TGTGCCAGCAGTTTGCTCGGGGCTAACACTGAAGCTTTCTTT

j_gene: TRBJ2-7
d_gene: TRBD1
abundance: .
v_gene: TRBV28
CDR3aa: CASSYQGASYEQYF
CDR3nt: TGTGCCAGCAGTTATCAGGGGGCCTCCTACGAGCAGTACTTC

j_gene: TRBJ2-1
d_gene: TRBD2
abundance: .
v_gene: TRBV7-6
CDR3aa: CASSSRAGVSEQFF
CDR3nt: TGTGCCAGCAGCTCGCGCGCGGGAGTGTCTGAGCAGTTCTTC

j_gene: TRBJ2-7
d_gene: TRBD2
abundance: .
v_gene: TRBV27
CDR3aa: CATQTSGKEYF
CDR3nt: TGTGCCACCCAGACTAGCGGGAAGGAGTACTTC

j_gene: TRBJ1-1
d_gene: .
abundance: .
v_gene: TRBV10-2
CDR3aa: CASTSAGGGRRNTEAFF
CDR3nt: TGCGCCAGCACCTCGGCGGGCGGGGGACGGAGGAACACTGAAGCTTTCTTT

j_gene: TRBJ2-7
d_gene: .
abundance: .
v_gene: TRBV15
CDR3aa: CATSSGGGAAYEQYF
CDR3nt: TGTGCCACCAGCTCCGGTGGGGGGGCAGCCTACGAGCAGTACTTC

j_gene: TRBJ1-5
d_gene: .
abundance: .
v_gene: TRBV25-1
CDR3aa: CASSEFSGPQHF
CDR3nt: TGTGCCAGCAGTGAATTCTCAGGACCCCAGCATTTT

j_gene: TRBJ2-7
d_gene: .
abundance: .
v_gene: TRBV28
CDR3aa: CASSLGGSAYEQYF
CDR3nt: TGTGCCAGCAGTTTGGGCGGGTCCGCCTACGAGCAGTACTTC

j_gene: TRBJ2-7
d_gene: .
abundance: .
v_gene: TRBV6-5
CDR3aa: CASSYVVKGSTYEQYF
CDR3nt: TGTGCCAGCAGTTACGTCGTCAAGGGGTCCACCTACGAGCAGTACTTC

j_gene: TRBJ2-3
d_gene: .
abundance: .
v_gene: TRBV7-9
CDR3aa: CASSRRDTRASTDTQYF
CDR3nt: TGTGCCAGCAGCCGCAGGGACACCAGGGCTAGCACAGATACGCAGTATTTT

j_gene: TRBJ2-1
d_gene: TRBD2
abundance: .
v_gene: TRBV18
CDR3aa: CASSPGAGTSFIDEQFF
CDR3nt: TGTGCCAGCTCACCAGGGGCCGGGACTAGTTTTATCGATGAGCAGTTCTTC

j_gene: TRBJ1-1
d_gene: .
abundance: .
v_gene: TRBV11-2
CDR3aa: CASSFTRYTEAFF
CDR3nt: TGTGCCAGCAGCTTTACCAGGTACACTGAAGCTTTCTTT

j_gene: TRBJ2-1
d_gene: .
abundance: .
v_gene: TRBV4-3
CDR3aa: CASSQDQGGNSYNEQFF
CDR3nt: TGCGCCAGCAGCCAAGATCAGGGCGGTAACTCCTACAATGAGCAGTTCTTC

j_gene: TRBJ2-5
d_gene: TRBD1
abundance: .
v_gene: TRBV18
CDR3aa: CASSPGDRTTLQETQYF
CDR3nt: TGTGCCAGCTCACCGGGGGACAGGACGACCCTCCAAGAGACCCAGTACTTC

j_gene: TRBJ2-5
d_gene: TRBD2
abundance: .
v_gene: TRBV7-7
CDR3aa: CASSFSPYREGVETQYF
CDR3nt: TGTGCTAGCAGCTTTTCCCCGTACCGGGAGGGGGTAGAGACCCAGTACTTC

j_gene: TRBJ1-1
d_gene: TRBD1
abundance: .
v_gene: TRBV10-2
CDR3aa: CASSESKGATEAFF
CDR3nt: TGCGCCAGCAGTGAGTCGAAGGGGGCCACTGAAGCTTTCTTT

j_gene: TRBJ2-1
d_gene: .
abundance: .
v_gene: TRBV28
CDR3aa: CASSSAGQALNEQFF
CDR3nt: TGTGCCAGCAGTTCCGCCGGGCAGGCACTCAATGAGCAGTTCTTC

j_gene: TRBJ1-2
d_gene: .
abundance: .
v_gene: TRBV14
CDR3aa: CASSQGQDIYTF
CDR3nt: TGTGCCAGCAGCCAAGGACAGGATATCTACACCTTC

j_gene: TRBJ2-7
d_gene: TRBD1
abundance: .
v_gene: TRBV27
CDR3aa: CASSLYRDRAHYEQYF
CDR3nt: TGTGCCAGCAGTTTATATCGGGACAGGGCCCACTACGAGCAGTACTTC

j_gene: TRBJ2-7
d_gene: TRBD2
abundance: once
v_gene: TRBV19
CDR3aa: CASSMAGGSYEQYF
CDR3nt: TGTGCCAGTAGTATGGCGGGAGGTTCCTACGAGCAGTACTTC

j_gene: TRBJ2-5
d_gene: TRBD2
abundance: .
v_gene: TRBV18
CDR3aa: CASSPPASGRAGEETQYF
CDR3nt: TGTGCCAGCTCACCACCGGCTAGCGGGAGGGCCGGTGAAGAGACCCAGTACTTC

j_gene: TRBJ2-7
d_gene: TRBD2
abundance: .
v_gene: TRBV28
CDR3aa: CASSPSRGAYEQYF
CDR3nt: TGTGCCAGCAGTCCTTCTCGGGGGGCCTACGAGCAGTACTTC

j_gene: TRBJ2-7
d_gene: .
abundance: .
v_gene: TRBV7-9
CDR3aa: CASSLADPSYEQYF
CDR3nt: TGTGCCAGCAGCTTAGCAGACCCCTCCTACGAGCAGTACTTC

j_gene: TRBJ1-2
d_gene: TRBD1
abundance: .
v_gene: TRBV6-6
CDR3aa: CASSDGEQGLFGYTF
CDR3nt: TGTGCCAGCAGTGACGGGGAACAGGGGTTATTTGGCTACACCTTC

j_gene: TRBJ2-4
d_gene: .
abundance: .
v_gene: TRBV11-2
CDR3aa: CASSLGGGAKNIQYF
CDR3nt: TGTGCCAGCAGCTTAGGAGGGGGAGCCAAAAACATTCAGTACTTC

j_gene: TRBJ2-3
d_gene: .
abundance: .
v_gene: TRBV10-3
CDR3aa: CAISEIGGTDTQYF
CDR3nt: TGTGCCATCAGTGAAATAGGCGGCACAGATACGCAGTATTTT

j_gene: TRBJ2-2
d_gene: TRBD2
abundance: .
v_gene: TRBV27
CDR3aa: CASRNAAGGKAGELFF
CDR3nt: TGTGCCAGCCGCAACGCTGCGGGGGGGAAAGCCGGGGAGCTGTTTTTT

j_gene: TRBJ2-1
d_gene: .
abundance: .
v_gene: TRBV30
CDR3aa: CAWGKDGPSGEQFF
CDR3nt: TGTGCCTGGGGGAAGGACGGCCCCTCCGGGGAGCAGTTCTTC

j_gene: TRBJ2-1
d_gene: TRBD1
abundance: .
v_gene: TRBV9
CDR3aa: CASSVRSGTGNEQFF
CDR3nt: TGTGCCAGCAGCGTCCGTTCCGGGACAGGGAATGAGCAGTTCTTC

j_gene: TRBJ2-7
d_gene: TRBD1
abundance: .
v_gene: TRBV11-2
CDR3aa: CASSLGTGGDEQYF
CDR3nt: TGTGCCAGCAGCTTAGGGACAGGGGGCGACGAGCAGTACTTC

j_gene: TRBJ2-7
d_gene: .
abundance: .
v_gene: TRBV28
CDR3aa: CASSFVYEQYF
CDR3nt: TGTGCCAGCAGTTTTGTTTACGAGCAGTACTTC

j_gene: TRBJ1-1
d_gene: .
abundance: .
v_gene: TRBV15
CDR3aa: CATSRTRENTEAFF
CDR3nt: TGTGCCACCAGCAGAACCAGGGAAAACACTGAAGCTTTCTTT

j_gene: TRBJ1-2
d_gene: .
abundance: .
v_gene: TRBV7-6
CDR3aa: CASSLDGGSYGYTF
CDR3nt: TGTGCCAGCAGCTTAGACGGTGGAAGCTATGGCTACACCTTC

j_gene: TRBJ2-4
d_gene: TRBD1
abundance: .
v_gene: TRBV9
CDR3aa: CASSVEGGQNIQYF
CDR3nt: TGTGCCAGCAGCGTAGAAGGGGGCCAAAACATTCAGTACTTC